This is a list of T cell receptor beta chains from one sample in a study of human T cells and chemical hapten exposure. TCRdb fed the RACE reads into MiXCR, producing one record per CDR3 protein. The top ten hold around 4% of the sample, which has 87,000 or so distinct CDR3 sequences, around 10% seen once. The starting material was whole blood, obtained in connection with sensitization to the hapten diphenylcyclopropenone (DPC). The receptor source for this set is a woman in her thirties or forties with alopecia areata. Some clones in this sample may be carry-over from other donors' samples. The CDR3 runs from the conserved cysteine through the conserved F or W. Fields, in order: CDR3 DNA, CDR3 protein, J gene, V gene, clone size, D gene. D genes are given only for firm matches. Size values are once, few and many counts, or a class for expanded clones, and some rows have none.

TGTGCCAGCAGTGAACTAGCGGGGGCAAGTACGCAGTATTTT | CASSELAGASTQYF | TRBJ2-3 | TRBV2 | . | TRBD2
TGTGCCAGCTCCCCAGATACGGGACCCCTGGACACTGAAGCTTTCTTT | CASSPDTGPLDTEAFF | TRBJ1-1 | TRBV18 | many | .
TGTGCCAGCAGTTACGCTAGCGGGGGGGCATTTAACACAGATACGCAGTATTTT | CASSYASGGAFNTDTQYF | TRBJ2-3 | TRBV6-5 | many | TRBD2
TGCGCCAGCACCTCTTTAGCGGGGGCCAACACCGGGGAGCTGTTTTTT | CASTSLAGANTGELFF | TRBJ2-2 | TRBV4-1 | few | TRBD2
TGCACCAGCAGCCCCCCAGGGAGCGGGGGGGCGAATGAGCAGTTCTTC | CTSSPPGSGGANEQFF | TRBJ2-1 | TRBV1 | few | .
TGTGCCAGCAGCCAAAGGGGTGGAAATCAGCCCCAGCTTTTT | CASSQRGGNQPQLF | TRBJ1-5 | TRBV3-1 | many | .
TGTGCCAGCTCTACCGGCACGAATGAGCAGTTCTTC | CASSTGTNEQFF | TRBJ2-1 | TRBV11-3 | many | .
TGTGCCAGCAGCTTAGCCCGCGTCCAACCCACAGATACGCAGTATTTT | CASSLARVQPTDTQYF | TRBJ2-3 | TRBV11-2 | . | .
TGTGCCTGGAGTCCACAGGGGGGTGAAGCTTTCTTT | CAWSPQGGEAFF | TRBJ1-1 | TRBV30 | few | TRBD1
TGTGCCAGCAGCCAAGGAAACTATGGCTACACCTTC | CASSQGNYGYTF | TRBJ1-2 | TRBV4-2 | many | .
TGTGCCAGCAGTTATCCTAACGGGGCAAACCAAGAGACCCAGTACTTC | CASSYPNGANQETQYF | TRBJ2-5 | TRBV6-6 | many | .
TGTGCCAGTAGTAAACAGGGGGCCGATGAAAAACTGTTTTTT | CASSKQGADEKLFF | TRBJ1-4 | TRBV19 | . | TRBD1
TGCGCCAGCAGCTTGACCGGGACTAGCGAAAACATTCAGTACTTC | CASSLTGTSENIQYF | TRBJ2-4 | TRBV5-1 | once | TRBD2
TGTGCCAGCAGCCCGACAGGGGCGAGGGATTCACCCCTCCACTTT | CASSPTGARDSPLHF | TRBJ1-6 | TRBV5-6 | few | TRBD1
TGCAGTGCTAGAGGACTAGCGGGGGAGCAGTTCTTC | CSARGLAGEQFF | TRBJ2-1 | TRBV20-1 | many | TRBD2
TGTGCCAGCAGATCCCGGGACAGCTCCTACGAGCAGTACTTC | CASRSRDSSYEQYF | TRBJ2-7 | TRBV2 | few | TRBD1
TGCAGTGCCCCGGGACAGGGCAATCAGCCCCAGCATTTT | CSAPGQGNQPQHF | TRBJ1-5 | TRBV20-1 | many | TRBD1
TGTGCCAGCTCCCTCCGCGGGGGAGATAATTCACCCCTCCACTTT | CASSLRGGDNSPLHF | TRBJ1-6 | TRBV18 | many | .
TGTGCCAGCAGTGAAACAGCGGGGGACTACGAGCAGTACTTC | CASSETAGDYEQYF | TRBJ2-7 | TRBV2 | . | TRBD2
TGTGCCAGCAGCTTTGGACAGGGGGTTACTGAAGCTTTCTTT | CASSFGQGVTEAFF | TRBJ1-1 | TRBV7-2 | . | TRBD1
TGTGCCAGCAGTTTGGGAGGGGTCCCCTACGAGCAGTACTTC | CASSLGGVPYEQYF | TRBJ2-7 | TRBV27 | few | TRBD2
TGCGCCAGCAGCCCCGGGACACCTTCGGGCTATGGCTACACCTTC | CASSPGTPSGYGYTF | TRBJ1-2 | TRBV10-1 | many | .
TGTGCCACCAGTGACCCGAACTCGGTGAACGAGCAGTACTTC | CATSDPNSVNEQYF | TRBJ2-7 | TRBV24-1 | many | .
TGTGCCAGCAGCCAAGGCAGGAGTTACACCGGGGAGCTGTTTTTT | CASSQGRSYTGELFF | TRBJ2-2 | TRBV14 | few | .
TGTGCCAGTAAAACTGAGGCAGGGGCCACCTACGAGCAGTACTTC | CASKTEAGATYEQYF | TRBJ2-7 | TRBV19 | few | .
TGTGCCAGCAGCTTTACAGGGCGCAATCAGCCCCAGCATTTT | CASSFTGRNQPQHF | TRBJ1-5 | TRBV11-2 | many | .
TGTGCCAGCAGCTTTTCTCCGGGTGGAAGCAATCAGCCCCAGCATTTT | CASSFSPGGSNQPQHF | TRBJ1-5 | TRBV7-6 | few | .
TGTGCCAGCAGCAGAGGGGATACTGGAAACACCATATATTTT | CASSRGDTGNTIYF | TRBJ1-3 | TRBV12-3/TRBV12-4 | many | .
TGTGCCACCAGCAGAGGCGGGGGGGCCAGCCACGAGCAGTACTTC | CATSRGGGASHEQYF | TRBJ2-7 | TRBV15 | few | TRBD2
TGTGCCAGCAGCTACCGGGACAGGCTTGAAGCTTTCTTT | CASSYRDRLEAFF | TRBJ1-1 | TRBV28 | few | TRBD1
TGTGCCAGCAGCTTAGGGACAGGGCCTAACTATGGCTACACCTTC | CASSLGTGPNYGYTF | TRBJ1-2 | TRBV7-2 | many | TRBD1
TGTGCCAGCAGCTTAAAGGGTGGAGGGGGCCAGCCCCAGCATTTT | CASSLKGGGGQPQHF | TRBJ1-5 | TRBV7-2 | many | TRBD1
TGTGCCAGCAGCCAAGATATACAGGGTTTCAGAGGCTACACCTTC | CASSQDIQGFRGYTF | TRBJ1-2 | TRBV14 | few | .
TGTGCCGCGACTAGCGGGGGCCTTAACACCGGGGAGCTGTTTTTT | CAATSGGLNTGELFF | TRBJ2-2 | TRBV10-3 | . | TRBD2
TGTGCCAGCAGCCGACGCGGGGGGCCGTGGACCGGGGAGCTGTTTTTT | CASSRRGGPWTGELFF | TRBJ2-2 | TRBV6-2/TRBV6-3 | . | TRBD2
TGTGCCAGCAGTTACCTGACAAGTAACGAGCAGTTCTTC | CASSYLTSNEQFF | TRBJ2-1 | TRBV6-2/TRBV6-3 | many | .
TGCGCCAGCAGCTTGGTTGTGACAGGGGAGTCAGATACGCAGTATTTT | CASSLVVTGESDTQYF | TRBJ2-3 | TRBV5-1 | . | TRBD1
TGCGCCAGCAGCCCCGCAGCGGATACGCAGTATTTT | CASSPAADTQYF | TRBJ2-3 | TRBV5-1 | few | .
TGTGCCAGCAGTTTCTACAGGGGGCGCGCCTACGAGCAGTACTTC | CASSFYRGRAYEQYF | TRBJ2-7 | TRBV6-2/TRBV6-3 | few | TRBD1
TGTGCCAGCAGCATGGCGGGACTAGGCTTCCAAGAGACCCAGTACTTC | CASSMAGLGFQETQYF | TRBJ2-5 | TRBV12-3/TRBV12-4 | many | TRBD2
TGTGCCAGCAGCCACACCGGGAGCCACGAGCAGTACTTC | CASSHTGSHEQYF | TRBJ2-7 | TRBV5-5 | many | .
TGCGCCAGCAGCGGGAGGAACACTGAAGCTTTCTTT | CASSGRNTEAFF | TRBJ1-1 | TRBV5-1 | . | .
TGTGCCAGCAGCTTAGTGGGACCTAGGAACACTGAAGCTTTCTTT | CASSLVGPRNTEAFF | TRBJ1-1 | TRBV7-2 | many | .
TGTGCCATCAGCCGGGACCCTAACAATGAGCAGTTCTTC | CAISRDPNNEQFF | TRBJ2-1 | TRBV10-3 | . | .
TGCAGTGCTAGTGACCTAGCGGGGGGCGTCTACGAGCAGTACTTC | CSASDLAGGVYEQYF | TRBJ2-7 | TRBV20-1 | many | TRBD2
TGTGCCAGCAGCTACGAGGCTAGCGGGGTAACAGATACGCAGTATTTT | CASSYEASGVTDTQYF | TRBJ2-3 | TRBV7-6 | many | TRBD2
TGTGCCAGCAGCCCCTACAGGGGTGAGACCTACGAGCAGTACTTC | CASSPYRGETYEQYF | TRBJ2-7 | TRBV6-2/TRBV6-3 | few | TRBD1
TGTGCCAGCAGCTTAGTCCATAGCACAGATACGCAGTATTTT | CASSLVHSTDTQYF | TRBJ2-3 | TRBV7-2 | few | .
TGTGCCAGCAGCACCCGGCAGGGGGCTGGGGCCAACGTCCTGACTTTC | CASSTRQGAGANVLTF | TRBJ2-6 | TRBV7-2 | medium-sized | TRBD1
TGCGCCAGCAGCTTTAGTTACGGACTAGCGTCTAACGAGCAGTACTTC | CASSFSYGLASNEQYF | TRBJ2-7 | TRBV5-1 | . | TRBD2